Sequencing of this T cell receptor (beta chain) was carried out in a study of T-cell reconstitution after alpha-beta-depleted transplantation in children. Whole-study results and caveats: Some patients' high day-60 TCRbeta diversity was attributed to recipient cells surviving conditioning. Alpha-beta T cells present about two months after transplant were reported to originate from several hundred expanded graft clones. When one year had passed after transplant, most T-cell counts and diversity came from newly produced T cells.

Per germline, CDR1 KGHDR and CDR2 SFDVKD. The CDR3 contains 18 residues. The junction had 6 bases not matched to a gene; V was cut back by 0 bases and J by 2 bases. For TCRbeta, the library was prepared with unique molecular identifiers. TCRdb reanalysed the PCR reads using MiXCR and keeps one entry per CDR3 protein. This sample has 700,000 to 950,000 distinct CDR3 sequences; 15% to 20% occur once, and the top ten carry roughly 5%. Concerning this clonotype: What it binds is not known.

V and J are TRBV24-1 and TRBJ2-2; 9 bases map to TRBD1. The source was PBMCs, mostly from graft donor cells, collected 360 days after TCRalphabeta/CD19-depleted stem cell transplant. The sequence was collected from a male patient between 10 and 17 years old who had a stem cell transplant for acute lymphoblastic leukemia, so the T cells may come from the graft donor. The CDR3 here is CATSDLLIQGANTGELFF. CDR3 nucleotides: TGTGCCACCAGTGATTTGCTCATACAGGGGGCTAACACCGGGGAGCTGTTTTTT.